This TCR beta chain was recorded in a study of cytomegalovirus exposure and HLA in healthy donors. Method: immunoSEQ multiplex PCR; TCRdb's copy keeps in-frame clones and lacks some. In the table there are approximately 180,000 clones, 86% of which are singletons. Germline V lookup: CDR1 SGHNT, CDR2 YYREEE (reference sequence). The ends were cut back, 2 bases at V and 4 bases at J, with 13 bases in the middle. There are 15 residues in the CDR3. The sample taken for sequencing was PBMCs. This chain uses TRBV5-4 with TRBJ2-1, with D tentatively TRBD1 (6 bases). This receptor was identified in a woman younger than 35 in good health and CMV-seronegative. The CDR3 DNA follows: TGTGCCAGCAGCTTCAAGGGGGACCAATACAATGAGCAGTTCTTC. Encoded protein: CASSFKGDQYNEQFF.